This TCR beta chain originates from a study of blood T cell repertoires in COVID-19. Study overall: PBMCs, B-cell-depleted T cells, or T cells were the source of the cDNA or gDNA that made up the material.

This clone appeared a few times. TCRdb's copy holds only in-frame clones and misses some; the assay was immunoSEQ multiplex PCR. In the table there are approximately 59,000 clones, 85% to 90% of which are singletons. The CDR3 covers 14 residues. V dropped 4 bases and J dropped 8 bases, with 16 bases sitting between them. The germline V gene has CDR1 SGDLS and CDR2 YYNGEE. Input material: peripheral blood. The clonotype originates from a man between 35 and 55 years old with active COVID-19. The rearrangement joins TRBV9 to TRBJ2-1; D gene uncertain. DNA for the CDR3: TGTGCCAGCAGCACTAAGTACGTTGTCGATGAGCAGTTCTTC. Its protein is CASSTKYVVDEQFF.